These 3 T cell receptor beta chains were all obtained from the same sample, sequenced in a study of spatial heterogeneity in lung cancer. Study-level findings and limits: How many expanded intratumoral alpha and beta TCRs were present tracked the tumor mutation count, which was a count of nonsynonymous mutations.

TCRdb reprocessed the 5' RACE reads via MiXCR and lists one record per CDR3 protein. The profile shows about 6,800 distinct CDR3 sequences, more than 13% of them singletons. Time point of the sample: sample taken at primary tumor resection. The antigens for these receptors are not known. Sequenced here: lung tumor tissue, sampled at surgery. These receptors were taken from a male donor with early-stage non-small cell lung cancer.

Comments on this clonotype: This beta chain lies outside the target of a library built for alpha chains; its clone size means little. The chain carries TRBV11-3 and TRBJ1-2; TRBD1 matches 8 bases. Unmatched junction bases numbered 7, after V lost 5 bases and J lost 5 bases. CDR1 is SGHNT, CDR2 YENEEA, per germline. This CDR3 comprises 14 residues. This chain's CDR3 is CASSPGTGFYGYTF. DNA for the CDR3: TGTGCCAGCAGCCCGGGGACAGGCTTTTATGGCTACACCTTC.

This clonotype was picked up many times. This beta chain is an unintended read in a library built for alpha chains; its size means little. The CDR3 bases are TGCGCCAGCAACCGGACGGAGCTGTTTTTT. Its translation is CASNRTELFF. The genes are TRBV23-1 and TRBJ2-2; D unresolved. TRBV23-1 is recorded as an ORF, its role being uncertain. The CDR3 spans 10 residues. Trimming cost V 7 bases and J 10 bases, with 7 bases left between them.

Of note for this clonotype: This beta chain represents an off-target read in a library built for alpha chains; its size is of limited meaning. The CDR3 nucleotides read TGTGCCAGCAGCTTAGTCAGGGACGCCACTGAAGCTTTCTTT. Amino acids: CASSLVRDATEAFF. The V call is TRBV7-8, the J call TRBJ1-1; maybe TRBD1 (5 bases). The CDR3 contains 14 residues. CDR1 is SGHVS and CDR2 is FQNEAQ in the germline V gene. Trimming removed 1 base at V and 4 bases at J, with 10 bases between.